A selection of T cell receptor beta chains follows, all from one sample in a study of T cell responses to AZD1222 COVID-19 vaccine. Data came from immunoSEQ multiplex PCR; TCRdb stores just in-frame clones and leaves some out. Seen here are tens of thousands of clones, approximately 85% observed once, and the top ten hold roughly 12%. The sample was peripheral blood, taken 28 days after the second AZD1222 dose. The receptors come from an adult who received the AZD1222 COVID-19 vaccine. CDR3s include the opening cysteine and the closing phenylalanine or tryptophan. Each record gives: clone size, V gene, J gene, D gene, CDR3 protein, CDR3 DNA. D genes are given only for firm matches. Not all rows give a size; the values are once, few, many and, for expanded clones, a class.

clone size: NA
V gene: TRBV7-9
J gene: TRBJ2-2
D gene: TRBD1
CDR3 protein: CASSLGIPDRGNTGELFF
CDR3 DNA: TGTGCCAGCAGCTTAGGTATCCCGGACAGGGGGAACACCGGGGAGCTGTTTTTT

clone size: NA
V gene: TRBV14
J gene: TRBJ2-7
D gene: NA
CDR3 protein: CASSPGTTQQYF
CDR3 DNA: TGTGCCAGCAGCCCGGGGACAACTCAGCAGTACTTC

clone size: NA
V gene: TRBV10-3
J gene: TRBJ2-7
D gene: TRBD1
CDR3 protein: CAISESSAGGYEQYF
CDR3 DNA: TGTGCCATCAGTGAGTCGAGTGCAGGGGGCTACGAGCAGTACTTC

clone size: NA
V gene: TRBV6-5
J gene: TRBJ1-1
D gene: TRBD1
CDR3 protein: CASRRDRGATEAFF
CDR3 DNA: TGTGCCAGCAGACGAGACAGGGGAGCCACTGAAGCTTTCTTT

clone size: NA
V gene: TRBV6-1
J gene: TRBJ2-3
D gene: NA
CDR3 protein: CASSDWDTQYF
CDR3 DNA: TGTGCCAGCAGTGATTGGGATACGCAGTATTTT

clone size: once
V gene: TRBV18
J gene: TRBJ2-2
D gene: NA
CDR3 protein: CASSPAGAGTGELFF
CDR3 DNA: TGTGCCAGCTCACCCGCAGGGGCGGGCACCGGGGAGCTGTTTTTT

clone size: NA
V gene: TRBV3-1/TRBV3-2
J gene: TRBJ1-5
D gene: NA
CDR3 protein: CASSQVWSGDNQPQHF
CDR3 DNA: TGTGCCAGCAGCCAAGTCTGGTCAGGGGACAATCAGCCCCAGCATTTT

clone size: NA
V gene: TRBV14
J gene: TRBJ1-1
D gene: NA
CDR3 protein: CASMTQMNTEAFF
CDR3 DNA: TGTGCCAGCATGACACAGATGAACACTGAAGCTTTCTTT

clone size: once
V gene: TRBV6-2/TRBV6-3
J gene: TRBJ2-2
D gene: NA
CDR3 protein: CASNPRAGWNTGELFF
CDR3 DNA: TGTGCCAGCAACCCCAGGGCAGGGTGGAACACCGGGGAGCTGTTTTTT

clone size: NA
V gene: TRBV6-5
J gene: TRBJ2-6
D gene: NA
CDR3 protein: CASIRAPAGANVLTF
CDR3 DNA: TGTGCCAGCATTCGGGCTCCGGCTGGGGCCAACGTCCTGACTTTC

clone size: NA
V gene: TRBV19
J gene: TRBJ2-1
D gene: NA
CDR3 protein: CASTGGRGPYNEQFF
CDR3 DNA: TGTGCCAGTACTGGGGGGAGAGGGCCCTACAATGAGCAGTTCTTC

clone size: NA
V gene: TRBV6-4
J gene: TRBJ1-1
D gene: NA
CDR3 protein: CASSVRLNTEAFF
CDR3 DNA: TGTGCCAGCAGTGTTAGGTTGAACACTGAAGCTTTCTTT

clone size: once
V gene: TRBV5-4
J gene: TRBJ1-2
D gene: TRBD1
CDR3 protein: CASARDSSNYGYTF
CDR3 DNA: TGTGCCAGCGCAAGGGACAGCTCTAACTATGGCTACACCTTC

clone size: NA
V gene: TRBV29-1
J gene: TRBJ2-1
D gene: TRBD1
CDR3 protein: CGAGGGNNEQFF
CDR3 DNA: TGCGGCGCAGGGGGCGGCAACAATGAGCAGTTCTTC

clone size: few
V gene: TRBV28
J gene: TRBJ1-4
D gene: NA
CDR3 protein: CASSLPQGTGEKLFF
CDR3 DNA: TGTGCCAGCAGTTTACCCCAGGGGACCGGTGAAAAACTGTTTTTT

clone size: few
V gene: TRBV5-1
J gene: TRBJ1-6
D gene: TRBD1
CDR3 protein: CASSSFIPGQGGSPLHF
CDR3 DNA: TGCGCCAGCAGCTCCTTTATTCCGGGACAGGGTGGCTCACCCCTCCACTTT

clone size: NA
V gene: TRBV11-2
J gene: TRBJ1-5
D gene: NA
CDR3 protein: CASSLTSNQPQHF
CDR3 DNA: TGTGCCAGCAGCTTAACTAGCAATCAGCCCCAGCATTTT

clone size: few
V gene: TRBV21-1
J gene: TRBJ2-6
D gene: NA
CDR3 protein: CASSPSGANVLTF
CDR3 DNA: TGTGCCAGCAGCCCATCTGGGGCCAACGTCCTGACTTTC

clone size: NA
V gene: TRBV11-3
J gene: TRBJ2-7
D gene: TRBD1
CDR3 protein: CASSIRQGTPYEQYF
CDR3 DNA: TGTGCCAGCAGCATAAGACAGGGGACCCCCTACGAGCAGTACTTC

clone size: NA
V gene: TRBV10-3
J gene: TRBJ2-2
D gene: TRBD1
CDR3 protein: CAISGQGADTGELFF
CDR3 DNA: TGTGCCATCAGCGGACAGGGGGCTGACACCGGGGAGCTGTTTTTT

clone size: NA
V gene: TRBV4-1
J gene: TRBJ1-3
D gene: NA
CDR3 protein: CASSQDRGGTGGSGNTIYF
CDR3 DNA: TGCGCCAGCAGCCAAGATAGAGGAGGGACGGGCGGGTCTGGAAACACCATATATTTT

clone size: few
V gene: TRBV7-6
J gene: TRBJ2-2
D gene: NA
CDR3 protein: CASSLQATNTGELFF
CDR3 DNA: TGTGCCAGCAGCTTACAAGCGACGAACACCGGGGAGCTGTTTTTT

clone size: NA
V gene: TRBV28
J gene: TRBJ1-2
D gene: NA
CDR3 protein: CASRRGNYGYTF
CDR3 DNA: TGTGCCAGCCGCCGGGGTAACTATGGCTACACCTTC

clone size: NA
V gene: TRBV11-2
J gene: TRBJ1-1
D gene: NA
CDR3 protein: CASSPPRQGGIFTEAFF
CDR3 DNA: TGTGCCAGCAGTCCCCCCCGGCAGGGAGGGATTTTTACTGAAGCTTTCTTT

clone size: few
V gene: TRBV28
J gene: TRBJ2-7
D gene: TRBD2
CDR3 protein: CASNPTTSGRAARQYF
CDR3 DNA: TGTGCCAGCAACCCAACGACTAGCGGGAGGGCGGCACGGCAGTACTTC

clone size: many
V gene: TRBV6-2/TRBV6-3
J gene: TRBJ1-2
D gene: TRBD1
CDR3 protein: CASSYQGQGGYTF
CDR3 DNA: TGTGCCAGCAGTTACCAGGGACAGGGTGGCTACACCTTC

clone size: once
V gene: TRBV4-3
J gene: TRBJ2-5
D gene: TRBD2
CDR3 protein: CASSQGLAGGLETQYF
CDR3 DNA: TGCGCCAGCAGCCAGGGACTAGCGGGAGGTTTGGAGACCCAGTACTTC

clone size: NA
V gene: TRBV7-9
J gene: TRBJ1-2
D gene: NA
CDR3 protein: CASSPSGRNYGYTF
CDR3 DNA: TGTGCCAGCAGCCCTTCGGGACGGAACTATGGCTACACCTTC

clone size: NA
V gene: TRBV4-1
J gene: TRBJ1-3
D gene: NA
CDR3 protein: CVSSGNTIYF
CDR3 DNA: TGCGTCAGCTCTGGAAACACCATATATTTT

clone size: NA
V gene: TRBV15
J gene: TRBJ2-2
D gene: NA
CDR3 protein: CATSRVGPRGTGELFF
CDR3 DNA: TGTGCCACCAGCAGAGTAGGGCCTCGGGGCACCGGGGAGCTGTTTTTT

clone size: NA
V gene: TRBV4-3
J gene: TRBJ2-1
D gene: TRBD2
CDR3 protein: CASSRLVTSGTNNEQFF
CDR3 DNA: TGCGCCAGCAGCCGCCTAGTCACTAGCGGGACAAACAATGAGCAGTTCTTC

clone size: NA
V gene: TRBV5-1
J gene: TRBJ1-3
D gene: NA
CDR3 protein: CASSSSGDSGNTIYF
CDR3 DNA: TGCGCCAGCAGCTCGAGTGGAGACTCTGGAAACACCATATATTTT

clone size: NA
V gene: TRBV19
J gene: TRBJ1-2
D gene: TRBD1
CDR3 protein: CASSSPDRGAYGYTF
CDR3 DNA: TGTGCCAGTAGTTCCCCGGACAGGGGAGCCTATGGCTACACCTTC

clone size: NA
V gene: TRBV5-1
J gene: TRBJ1-1
D gene: TRBD1
CDR3 protein: CASSLGQANTEAFF
CDR3 DNA: TGCGCCAGCAGCCTGGGACAGGCGAACACTGAAGCTTTCTTT

clone size: NA
V gene: TRBV6-2/TRBV6-3
J gene: TRBJ1-5
D gene: NA
CDR3 protein: CASSSLGGSQPQHF
CDR3 DNA: TGTGCCAGCAGCTCACTCGGGGGCTCCCAGCCCCAGCATTTT

clone size: NA
V gene: TRBV28
J gene: TRBJ1-1
D gene: NA
CDR3 protein: CASSIGRAAFF
CDR3 DNA: TGTGCCAGCAGCATAGGACGGGCCGCTTTCTTT

clone size: NA
V gene: TRBV5-4
J gene: TRBJ2-3
D gene: NA
CDR3 protein: CASSPSKGGPDTQYF
CDR3 DNA: TGTGCCAGCAGCCCTTCGAAGGGGGGCCCAGATACGCAGTATTTT

clone size: NA
V gene: TRBV4-3
J gene: TRBJ1-3
D gene: NA
CDR3 protein: CASSQDWGFAGNTIYF
CDR3 DNA: TGCGCCAGCAGCCAAGATTGGGGTTTTGCTGGAAACACCATATATTTT

clone size: NA
V gene: TRBV11-3
J gene: TRBJ2-2
D gene: NA
CDR3 protein: CASSLAGTGELFF
CDR3 DNA: TGTGCCAGCAGCTTGGCGGGGACCGGGGAGCTGTTTTTT

clone size: NA
V gene: TRBV9
J gene: TRBJ2-2
D gene: NA
CDR3 protein: CASSSTSTGELFF
CDR3 DNA: TGTGCCAGCAGCTCGACAAGCACCGGGGAGCTGTTTTTT

clone size: few
V gene: TRBV25-1
J gene: TRBJ2-7
D gene: TRBD1
CDR3 protein: CASSGQGVEAVYEQYF
CDR3 DNA: TGTGCCAGCAGTGGACAGGGGGTAGAAGCTGTATACGAGCAGTACTTC

clone size: NA
V gene: TRBV9
J gene: TRBJ1-2
D gene: NA
CDR3 protein: CASSSTSGAHGFGYTF
CDR3 DNA: TGTGCCAGCAGCTCAACCTCGGGGGCCCACGGTTTTGGCTACACCTTC

clone size: NA
V gene: TRBV11-3
J gene: TRBJ1-4
D gene: TRBD1
CDR3 protein: CASSSRTGGFEKLFF
CDR3 DNA: TGTGCCAGCAGCTCGAGGACAGGGGGCTTCGAAAAACTGTTTTTT

clone size: many
V gene: TRBV28
J gene: TRBJ2-7
D gene: NA
CDR3 protein: CASQGSLPWEQYF
CDR3 DNA: TGTGCCAGTCAAGGTAGCTTACCCTGGGAGCAGTACTTC